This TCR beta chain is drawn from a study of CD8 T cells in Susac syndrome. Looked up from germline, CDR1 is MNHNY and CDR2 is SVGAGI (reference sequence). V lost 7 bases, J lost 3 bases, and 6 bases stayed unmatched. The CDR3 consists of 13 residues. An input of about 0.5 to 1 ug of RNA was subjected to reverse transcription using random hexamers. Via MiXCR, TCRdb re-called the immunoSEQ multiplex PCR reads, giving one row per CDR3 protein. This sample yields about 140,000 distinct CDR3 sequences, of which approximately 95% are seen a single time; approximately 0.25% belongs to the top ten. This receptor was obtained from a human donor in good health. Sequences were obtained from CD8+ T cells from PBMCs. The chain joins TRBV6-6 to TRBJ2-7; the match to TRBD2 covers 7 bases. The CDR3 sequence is CASTLAEGYEQYF. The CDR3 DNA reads TGTGCCAGCACCCTAGCGGAGGGCTACGAGCAGTACTTC.